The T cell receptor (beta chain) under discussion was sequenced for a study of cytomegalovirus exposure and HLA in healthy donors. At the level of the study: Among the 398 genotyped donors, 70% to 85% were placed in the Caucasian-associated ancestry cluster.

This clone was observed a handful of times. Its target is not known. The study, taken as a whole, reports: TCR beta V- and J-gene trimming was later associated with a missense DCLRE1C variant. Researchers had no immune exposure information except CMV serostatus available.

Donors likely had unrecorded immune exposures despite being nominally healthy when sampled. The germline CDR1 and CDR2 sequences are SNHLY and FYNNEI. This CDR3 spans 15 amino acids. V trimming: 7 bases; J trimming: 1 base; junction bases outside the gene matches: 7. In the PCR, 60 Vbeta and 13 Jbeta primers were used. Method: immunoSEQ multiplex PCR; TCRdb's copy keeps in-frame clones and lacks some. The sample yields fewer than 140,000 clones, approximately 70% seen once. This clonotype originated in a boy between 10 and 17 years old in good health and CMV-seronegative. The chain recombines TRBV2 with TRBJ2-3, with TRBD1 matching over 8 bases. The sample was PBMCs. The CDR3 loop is CASTKGTGRTDTQYF. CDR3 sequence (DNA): TGTGCCAGCACCAAAGGGACAGGTCGCACAGATACGCAGTATTTT.